This TCR beta chain was sequenced for a study of identical twins. General study findings and limits: Weaker excess sharing between twins was seen in beta out-of-frame sequences.

Points on this clonotype: Its antigen is still unknown. An end of the junction does not agree with germline; a read error may underlie this.

CDR1 is MNHEY and CDR2 is SMNVEV in the germline V gene (reference sequence). This CDR3 is built from 15 residues. A single record per CDR3 protein comes from TCRdb applying MiXCR to the 5' RACE reads. Among hundreds of thousands of distinct CDR3 sequences, 7.1% were seen once, and the ten largest hold 1.6%. A further study also used this sample, focusing on yellow fever vaccine responses in identical twins.

The source is a woman younger than 30 in good health. The V call is TRBV27, the J call TRBJ2-4; D is unclear. Sequenced sample: PBMCs. The CDR3 bases are TGTGCCGGCAGCCCTCGGAGCCTAGCCAAAAACATTCAGTACTTC. Encoded protein: CAGSPRSLAKNIQYF.